This TCR beta chain was profiled in a study of response to subunit inactivated influenza vaccine (dated by TCRdb to the late 2010s). Regarding the complete study: To follow how T cells responded to a trivalent subunit inactivated influenza vaccine, the researchers relied on deep quantitative profiling of the T cell receptor repertoire. General conclusions and limits of the study: It was suggested by the authors that each seasonal influenza vaccination may recruit only a limited number of new T cells.

Many counts were recorded for this clonotype. There is no known antigen for this receptor. Base quality data are lacking; no much larger clone is found one base away. The library was prepared using RT-PCR. The run used an Illumina HiSeq 2500. TCRdb's own reprocessing of the public reads used fastp at Q25 and MiXCR and kept productive beta chains. A single entry per CDR3 protein holds the most common genes and DNA from its merged rows. For this sample there are 450,000 to 700,000 distinct CDR3 sequences; around 15% appear just once. The ten most abundant clones make up roughly 10% of the sample. CDR1 and CDR2 are read off the germline V gene as SGHDT and YYEEEE. CDR3 length: 13 amino acids, cysteine to phenylalanine. Only the CDR3 DNA is retained, 39 bases long and in frame from the first base. Deletion took 0 bases off V and 4 bases off J, with a span of 5 bases between the germline ends.

The rearrangement combines TRBV5-6 with TRBJ2-1; too little of a D gene remains to name it. The sequencing used PBMCs from blood, collected 11 to 12 days after vaccination. The TCR originated in a man aged 50 or older who received an inactivated influenza vaccine. Donor details come from another sample of the same person, matched by shared clones. DNA sequence: TGTGCCAGCAGCTTGGCCTTGTACAATGAGCAGTTCTTC. This encodes CASSLALYNEQFF. Joined to the reference TRBV5-6 and TRBJ2-1 proteins, this CDR3 gives the full variable domain: DAGVTQSPTHLIKTRGQQVTLRCSPKSGHDTVSWYQQALGQGPQFIFQYYEEEERQRGNFPDRFSGHQFPNYSSELNVNALLLGDSALYLCASSLALYNEQFFGPGTRLTVL.